Listed here are 8 T cell receptor beta chains from one sample, sequenced in a study of blood T cell repertoires in COVID-19. Produced via immunoSEQ multiplex PCR; TCRdb's table is partial and in-frame only. The repertoire consists of tens of thousands of clones, with 79% occurring once and the leading ten covering about 32%. Sequencing input: peripheral blood. The receptors stem from a human donor in a cohort sampled during active COVID-19.

This chain connects TRBV7-2 to TRBJ2-7; tentative D call: TRBD2 (5 bases). The CDR3 has 13 residues. The germline V gene encodes CDR1 SGHTA and CDR2 FQGNSA. Trimming left V 1 base short and J 5 bases short, with 9 bases between. The CDR3 sequence: CASSLVGVDEQYF. In DNA, the CDR3 is TGTGCCAGCAGCTTAGTCGGGGTTGACGAGCAGTACTTC.

This clone showed up just a few times. Written as DNA, the CDR3 is TGTGCCAGCAGCCTTAGCGGTACTAGCACAGATACGCAGTATTTT. It is translated as CASSLSGTSTDTQYF. The chain employs TRBV7-2 and TRBJ2-3, with D possibly TRBD2 on 6 matching bases. The V gene's germline CDR1 is SGHTA and CDR2 FQGNSA. The CDR3 sequence is 15 residues long. V lost 5 bases to trimming and J lost 0 bases, with 12 bases between them.

The chain joins TRBV6-5 to TRBJ2-7, with TRBD1 matching 7 bases. Germline CDR1 and CDR2: MNHEY and SVGAGI. V shed 2 bases, J shed 3 bases, and the junction held 1 base outside the gene matches. This CDR3 region has 13 residues. The CDR3 DNA is TGTGCCAGCAGTTACCGGACAGGCTACGAGCAGTACTTC. It encodes CASSYRTGYEQYF.

The rearrangement uses TRBV6-6 and TRBJ2-5; TRBD2 is a possible D gene (7 bases). Trimming took off 6 bases at V and 4 bases at J, with 15 bases between the two ends. The CDR3 sequence is 14 residues long. The germline CDR1 and CDR2 sequences are MNHNY and SVGAGI (reference sequence). CDR3: CASRRGGGVETQYF. CDR3 DNA sequence: TGTGCCAGCAGGAGGGGAGGGGGGGTAGAGACCCAGTACTTC.

The chain links TRBV5-6 to TRBJ2-3, with D possibly matching TRBD2 (5 bases). Between the trimmed V and J ends, which lost 4 bases and 0 bases, there was a span of 18 bases. From germline, CDR1 is SGHDT and CDR2 YYEEEE. The CDR3 is 17 residues long. CDR3 amino acids: CASSNTGGGSSTDTQYF. CDR3 bases: TGTGCCAGCAGCAACACCGGCGGCGGGTCTAGCACAGATACGCAGTATTTT.

The chain has TRBV18 and TRBJ1-1; D is perhaps TRBD1 (5 bases). This CDR3 contains 17 residues. V lost 0 bases to trimming and J lost 1 base, with 15 bases between them. Germline lookup yields CDR1 KGHSH and CDR2 LQKENI. The CDR3 sequence is CASSPPGISGPNTEAFF. The CDR3 nucleotides are TGTGCCAGCTCACCACCGGGGATATCAGGGCCGAACACTGAAGCTTTCTTT.

This clone appeared a few times. This rearrangement joins TRBV10-2 to TRBJ1-6, with 7 bases identical to TRBD1. Per the germline V gene, CDR1 is WSHSY and CDR2 is SAAADI. Germline trimming cut 3 bases from V and 7 bases from J; bases unmatched to any gene: 9. The CDR3 has 16 amino acids. The CDR3 DNA is TGCGCCAGCAGTGACCCCGGGACAGTCCAGAATTCACCCCTCCACTTT. Its protein is CASSDPGTVQNSPLHF.

The rearrangement links TRBV6-2 or TRBV6-3 to TRBJ2-5; 9 nucleotides match TRBD2. The germline V gene encodes CDR1 MNHEY and CDR2 SVGEGT. The CDR3 consists of 17 residues. The V and J ends lost 2 bases and 5 bases, in that order; junction bases with no gene match: 12. The CDR3 is CASSYGASGNYGETQYF. The CDR3 DNA is TGTGCCAGCAGTTACGGGGCTAGCGGGAACTACGGGGAGACCCAGTACTTC.